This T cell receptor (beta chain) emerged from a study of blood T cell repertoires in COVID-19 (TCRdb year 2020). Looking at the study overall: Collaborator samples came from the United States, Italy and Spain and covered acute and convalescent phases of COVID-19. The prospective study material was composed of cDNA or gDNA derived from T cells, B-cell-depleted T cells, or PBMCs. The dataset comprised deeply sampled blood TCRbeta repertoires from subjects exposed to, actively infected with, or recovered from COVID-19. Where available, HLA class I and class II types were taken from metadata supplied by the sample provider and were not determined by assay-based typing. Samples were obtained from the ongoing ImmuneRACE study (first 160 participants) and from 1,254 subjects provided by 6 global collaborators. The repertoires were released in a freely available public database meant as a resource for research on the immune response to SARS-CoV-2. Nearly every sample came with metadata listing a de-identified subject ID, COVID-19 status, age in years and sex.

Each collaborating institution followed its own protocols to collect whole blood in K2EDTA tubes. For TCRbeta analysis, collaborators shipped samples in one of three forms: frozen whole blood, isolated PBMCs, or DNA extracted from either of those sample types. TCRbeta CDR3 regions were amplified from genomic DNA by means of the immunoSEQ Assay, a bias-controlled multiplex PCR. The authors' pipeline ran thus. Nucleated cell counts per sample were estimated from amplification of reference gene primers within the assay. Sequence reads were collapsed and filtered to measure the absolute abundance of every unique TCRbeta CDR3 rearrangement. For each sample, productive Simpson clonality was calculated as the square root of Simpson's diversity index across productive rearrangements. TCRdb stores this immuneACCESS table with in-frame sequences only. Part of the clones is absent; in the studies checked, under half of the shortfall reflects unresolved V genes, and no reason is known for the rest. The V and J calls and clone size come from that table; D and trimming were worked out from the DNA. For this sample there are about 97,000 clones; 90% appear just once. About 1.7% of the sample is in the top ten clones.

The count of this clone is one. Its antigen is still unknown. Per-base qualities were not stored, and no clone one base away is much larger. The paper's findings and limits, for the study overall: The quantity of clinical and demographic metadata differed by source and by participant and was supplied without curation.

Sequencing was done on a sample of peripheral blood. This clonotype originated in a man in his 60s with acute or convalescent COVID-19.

The DNA sequence is as follows: TGTGCCAGCAGCCCCTTCAGCACAGATACGCAGTATTTT. It codes for CASSPFSTDTQYF. The chain couples TRBV7-2 to TRBJ2-3; a confident D gene designation cannot be given. In the germline V gene, CDR1 corresponds to SGHTA and CDR2 to FQGNSA. The junction shows trimming of 5 bases on V and 0 bases on J, plus 6 bases between the germline ends. The CDR3 spans 13 residues, from the cysteine through the phenylalanine. Of the read, only the CDR3 DNA is kept; its 39 bases are in frame from base 1.